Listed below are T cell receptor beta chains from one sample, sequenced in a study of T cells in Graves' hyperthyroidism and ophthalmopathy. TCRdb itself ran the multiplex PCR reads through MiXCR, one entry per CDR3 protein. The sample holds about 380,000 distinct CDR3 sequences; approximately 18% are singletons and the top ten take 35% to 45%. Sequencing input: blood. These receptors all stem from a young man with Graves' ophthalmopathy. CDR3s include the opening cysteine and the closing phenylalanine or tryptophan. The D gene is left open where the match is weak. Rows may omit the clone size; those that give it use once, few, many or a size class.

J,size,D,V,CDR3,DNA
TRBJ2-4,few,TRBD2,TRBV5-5,CASSRGVAKNIQYF,TGTGCCAGCAGTCGGGGGGTGGCCAAAAACATTCAGTACTTC
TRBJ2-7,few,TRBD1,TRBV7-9,CASSAGQDYEQYF,TGTGCCAGCAGCGCGGGACAGGATTACGAGCAGTACTTC
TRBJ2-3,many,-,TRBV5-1,CASSLHPVTDTQYF,TGCGCCAGCAGCTTGCATCCCGTGACAGATACGCAGTATTTT
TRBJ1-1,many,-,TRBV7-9,CASSLAQMNTEAFF,TGTGCCAGCAGCTTAGCACAGATGAACACTGAAGCTTTCTTT
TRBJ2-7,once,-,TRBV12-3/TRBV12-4,CASSINYDQYF,TGTGCCAGCAGTATAAACTACGATCAGTACTTC
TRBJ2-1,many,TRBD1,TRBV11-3,CASSSRDRLNEQFF,TGTGCCAGCAGCTCCCGGGACAGGCTCAATGAGCAGTTCTTC
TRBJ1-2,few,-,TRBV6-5,CASSYSGGGAPYGYTF,TGTGCCAGCAGTTACTCGGGAGGGGGAGCTCCTTATGGCTACACCTTC
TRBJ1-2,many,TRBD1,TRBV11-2,CASSPGTGGNYGYTF,TGTGCCAGCAGCCCTGGGACAGGGGGCAACTATGGCTACACCTTC
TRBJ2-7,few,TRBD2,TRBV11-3,CASSSAGGPQYF,TGTGCCAGCAGCTCAGCGGGGGGCCCGCAGTACTTC
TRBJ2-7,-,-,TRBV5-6,CASTLRDGLSYEQYF,TGTGCCAGCACTCTTCGGGATGGATTAAGCTACGAGCAGTACTTC
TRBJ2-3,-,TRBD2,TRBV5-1,CATSNRGGNTDTQYF,TGCGCCACTTCCAACCGGGGGGGGAACACAGATACGCAGTATTTT
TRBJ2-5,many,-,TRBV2,CASSAKGRPQETQYF,TGTGCCAGCAGTGCTAAGGGCCGCCCGCAAGAGACCCAGTACTTC
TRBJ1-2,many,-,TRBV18,CASSPPAQAGGYTF,TGTGCCAGCTCACCACCCGCCCAGGCTGGGGGCTACACCTTC
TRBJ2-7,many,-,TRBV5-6,CASSGTTGLPYEQYF,TGTGCCAGCAGCGGAACGACGGGACTCCCCTACGAGCAGTACTTC